This TCR beta chain was documented in a study of CD8 T cells in Susac syndrome (dated by TCRdb to about 2019). A note on the overall study: Of the Susac syndrome patients who were sequenced, about eight were in clinical remission while six had clinically active disease. At the time of blood withdrawal, Susac syndrome patients were either therapy-naive, taking corticosteroids (with some also receiving IVIg), or on IVIg alone. Repertoire sequencing was used to test whether CD8+ T cell activation and differentiation in Susac syndrome was antigen driven. Clonality of the CD8+ T cell repertoire was compared between about a dozen healthy donors, roughly 14 Susac syndrome patients and under 19 multiple sclerosis patients. Points the paper makes about the study in general: The TCR sequencing and HLA analysis was acknowledged to have included a relatively small number of individuals. In the total CD8+ and CD8+ TEMRA repertoires, roughly 15 and five Susac-specific public clones, respectively, were identified. Clonal expansion was observed in Susac syndrome CD8+ repertoires, with the highest expansion in CD8+ TEMRA cells and greater expansion in clinically active than in remitting patients.

Concerning this clonotype itself: Its antigen target is currently unknown. One base away there is no much larger clone; base qualities are not given.

The CDR3, cysteine through phenylalanine, is 15 amino acids long. Of all the DNA, just the CDR3 is kept, 45 bases in frame from base 1. Deletion took 4 bases off V and 0 bases off J, with a span of 14 bases between the germline ends. The CDR1 and CDR2 encoded by the germline V gene are SGDLS and YYNGEE. RNA was extracted using the RNeasy kit, and roughly 0.5 to 1 microgram was reverse transcribed with random hexamers. TCR beta CDR3 regions were amplified with the immunoSEQ multiplex PCR assay covering 54 Vbeta and 13 Jbeta segments. Bias from PCR amplification was corrected by using a synthetic template baseline for primer optimization and for computational correction. Regarding the original processing steps: Reads were assigned to V, D and J genes according to IMGT and analyzed in immunoSEQ Analyzer, with only productive sequences retained. To calculate clonality, Shannon entropy was normalized by log2 of the number of productive unique sequences and then subtracted from one. For each patient and control, public and private clones were evaluated among the 100 most prevalent clones. A clone was defined as Susac-specific if it was absent from the healthy and MS cohorts, from some 1,100 published viral clones and from other ImmuneACCESS disease sequences. TCRdb applied fastp at Q25 and MiXCR to the public reads, then kept only in-frame beta chains. Entries that share a CDR3 protein sequence are merged under the most common genes and DNA. V and J calls and clone size were set by TCRdb, not the authors. The sample table shows about 190,000 distinct CDR3 sequences, and 95% are seen once. Together, the top ten hold approximately 0.15% of the sample.

Peripheral blood CD8+ and CD4+ T cells from healthy donors, Susac syndrome patients and multiple sclerosis patients were profiled by high-throughput TCR beta sequencing. Susac syndrome patients met recently defined diagnostic criteria for definite or probable disease. Bulk CD8+ and CD4+ T cells were purified by magnetic negative isolation, whereas CD8+ TEMRA cells were enriched by FACS. Blood was collected in EDTA tubes and processed within 24 hours, with PBMCs isolated through density gradient centrifugation. PBMCs intended for TCR sequencing were frozen in liquid nitrogen and were later thawed in a 37 degrees C water bath. A purity of at least 90% was achieved for sorted or isolated CD4+, CD8+ and CD8+ TEMRA cells.

The receptor chain draws on TRBV9 and TRBJ2-7; TRBD1 could be the D gene, as 5 bases match. The receptor was derived from a human donor with Susac syndrome. Sequencing was carried out using CD8+ T cells from PBMCs. The CDR3 protein is CASSPSVGHSYEQYF. At the DNA level, the sequence is TGTGCCAGCAGCCCTAGTGTAGGACACTCCTACGAGCAGTACTTC.